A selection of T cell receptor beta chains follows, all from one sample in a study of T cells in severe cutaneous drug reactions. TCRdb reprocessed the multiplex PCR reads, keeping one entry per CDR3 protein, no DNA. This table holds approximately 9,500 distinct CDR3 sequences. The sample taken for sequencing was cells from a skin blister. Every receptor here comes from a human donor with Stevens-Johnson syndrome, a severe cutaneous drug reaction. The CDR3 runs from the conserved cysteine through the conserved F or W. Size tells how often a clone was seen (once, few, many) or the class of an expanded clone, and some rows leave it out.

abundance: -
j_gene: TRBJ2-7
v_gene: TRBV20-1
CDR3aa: CSARDLPVGLAGVEQYF

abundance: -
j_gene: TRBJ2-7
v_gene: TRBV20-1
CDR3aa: CSAPILHRYPYEQYF

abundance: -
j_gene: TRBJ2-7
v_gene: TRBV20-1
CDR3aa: CRTSGLTAHEQYF

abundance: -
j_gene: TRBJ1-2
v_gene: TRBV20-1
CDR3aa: CSAREPFGYTF

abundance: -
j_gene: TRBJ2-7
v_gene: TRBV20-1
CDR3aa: CSASETGNHEQYF

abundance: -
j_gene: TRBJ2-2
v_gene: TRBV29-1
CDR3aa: CSVAGTGQTGELFF

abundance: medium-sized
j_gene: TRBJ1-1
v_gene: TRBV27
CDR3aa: CASSLIWTGLNTEAFF

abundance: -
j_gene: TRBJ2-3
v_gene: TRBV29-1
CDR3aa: CSASGQGSTDTQYF

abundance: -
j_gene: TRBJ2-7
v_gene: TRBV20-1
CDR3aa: CSGRDGPYEQYF

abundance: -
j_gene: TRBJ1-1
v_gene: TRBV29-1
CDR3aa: CSVVPLENTEAFF

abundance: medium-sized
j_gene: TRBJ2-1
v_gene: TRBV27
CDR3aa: CASKKAGYYNEQFF

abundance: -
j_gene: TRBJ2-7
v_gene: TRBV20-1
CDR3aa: CSAGGQGREEQYF

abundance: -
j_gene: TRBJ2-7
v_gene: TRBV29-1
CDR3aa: CSVLWGGHEQYF

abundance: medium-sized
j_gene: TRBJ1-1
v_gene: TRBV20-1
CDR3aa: CSAYWGAGPFF

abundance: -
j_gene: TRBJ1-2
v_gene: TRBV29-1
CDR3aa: CSVGTGATSGYTF

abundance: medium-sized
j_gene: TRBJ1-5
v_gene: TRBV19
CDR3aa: CASSTDRGVNQPQHF

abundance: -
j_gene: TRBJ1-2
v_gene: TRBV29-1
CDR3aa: CSVRREGNYGYTF

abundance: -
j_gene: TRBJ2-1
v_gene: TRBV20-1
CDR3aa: CSAPLLAGAWNEQFF

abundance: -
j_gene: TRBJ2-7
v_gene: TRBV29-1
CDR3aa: CSVGTSLGEQYF

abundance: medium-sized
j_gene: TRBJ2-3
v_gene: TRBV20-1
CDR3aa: CSAQESTDTQYF

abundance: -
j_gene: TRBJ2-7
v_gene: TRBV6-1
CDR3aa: CASSRTGTGGGEQYF

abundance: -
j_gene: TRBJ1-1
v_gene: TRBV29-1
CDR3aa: CSVGQGLNTEAFF